The present T cell receptor beta chain was sequenced within a study of blood T cell repertoires in COVID-19. V lost 1 base and J 9 bases, leaving 13 bases between the germline ends. The CDR3 has 13 amino acids. Original analysis: It was from reference gene primer amplification that nucleated cell counts were estimated. Sequencing used immunoSEQ multiplex PCR; TCRdb keeps in-frame clones, though not all of them. From that table come the V and J calls and clone size; the DNA was used to work out D and trimming. The sample includes some 240,000 clones, around 81% of them seen just once. This receptor was taken from a man in his forties or fifties who had recovered from COVID-19. The rearrangement joins TRBV5-3 to TRBJ2-5, with D possibly TRBD1 on 6 matching bases. TRBV5-3 is identified as an open reading frame with a role that is uncertain. Sample: PBMCs or T cells enriched from blood (not recorded which). Here the CDR3 DNA reads TGTGCCAGAAGCTTGAGGGGGTCCGCGGCCCAGTACTTC. Amino acid sequence: CARSLRGSAAQYF.